This T cell receptor (beta chain) is from a study of early T cells in non-severe SARS-CoV-2 infection. Study-level information: Sequencing used unsorted whole-blood bulk RNA, so chains lack pairing.

Study observations and caveats: Private and CD4 specificities were missed by VDJdb matching, skewed to anti-spike CD8.

This clonotype was observed a handful of times. Its antigen is unidentified. Unique molecular identifiers tagged individual cDNA molecules. TCRdb itself ran the 5' RACE reads through MiXCR, one entry per CDR3 protein. Found here are 87,000 or so distinct CDR3 sequences, roughly an eighth of them singletons; the top ten hold about 6.5%. The receptor was isolated from an adult who was a healthcare worker with PCR-confirmed SARS-CoV-2 infection or an uninfected control (not recorded which). The sequenced sample was whole blood.

The CDR3 is CASRLQGSYEQYF. For the CDR3, the DNA is TGTGCCAGCAGATTACAGGGTTCCTACGAGCAGTACTTC. The J gene is TRBJ2-7, the V gene TRBV27, with D tentatively TRBD1 (6 bases). The CDR3 extends over 13 amino acids. The germline V and J ends were trimmed by 6 bases and 1 base, with 10 bases remaining between them. Germline CDR1 is MNHEY and CDR2 is SMNVEV (reference sequence).